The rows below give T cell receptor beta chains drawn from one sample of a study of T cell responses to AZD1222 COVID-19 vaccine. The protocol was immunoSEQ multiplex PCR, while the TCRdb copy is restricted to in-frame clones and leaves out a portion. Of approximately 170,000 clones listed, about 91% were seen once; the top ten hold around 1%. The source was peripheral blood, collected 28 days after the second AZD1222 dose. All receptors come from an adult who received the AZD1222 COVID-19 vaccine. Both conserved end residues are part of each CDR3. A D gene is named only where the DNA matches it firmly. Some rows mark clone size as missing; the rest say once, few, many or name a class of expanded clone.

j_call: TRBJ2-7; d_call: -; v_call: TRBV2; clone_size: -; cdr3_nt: TGTGCCAGCAGTGAAAGGGCAGGGTGGAACGAGCAGTACTTC; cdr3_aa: CASSERAGWNEQYF
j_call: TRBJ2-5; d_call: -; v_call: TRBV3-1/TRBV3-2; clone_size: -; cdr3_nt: TGTGCCAGCAGCCATCGGGGGGAGACCCAGTACTTC; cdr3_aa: CASSHRGETQYF
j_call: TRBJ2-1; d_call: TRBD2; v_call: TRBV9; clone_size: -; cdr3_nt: TGTGCCAGCAGCTCCCGGACTAGCGGGGGGGGCTTTTCCTACAATGAGCAGTTCTTC; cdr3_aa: CASSSRTSGGGFSYNEQFF
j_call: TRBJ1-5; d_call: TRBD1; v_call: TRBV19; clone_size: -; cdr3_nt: TGTGCCAGTAGTATTGACAGGGGTGGGAGCAATCAGCCCCAGCATTTT; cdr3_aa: CASSIDRGGSNQPQHF
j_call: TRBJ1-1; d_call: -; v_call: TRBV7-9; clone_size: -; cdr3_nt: TGTGCCAGCAGCTTAGCGGAATTGGGGTGGGCTTTCTTT; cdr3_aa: CASSLAELGWAFF
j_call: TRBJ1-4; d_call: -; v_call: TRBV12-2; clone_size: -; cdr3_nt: TGTGCAAGTCGCTTAAAACACCTCAATGAAAAACTGTTTTTT; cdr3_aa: CASRLKHLNEKLFF
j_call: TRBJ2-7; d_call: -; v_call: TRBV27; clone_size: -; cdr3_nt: TGTGCCAGCAGTTTAAAGGGGGTCTCCTACGAGCAGTACTTC; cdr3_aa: CASSLKGVSYEQYF
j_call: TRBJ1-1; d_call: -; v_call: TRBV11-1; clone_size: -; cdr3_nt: TGTGCCAGCAGCCCAATGGCCCTTAACACTGAAGCTTTCTTT; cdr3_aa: CASSPMALNTEAFF
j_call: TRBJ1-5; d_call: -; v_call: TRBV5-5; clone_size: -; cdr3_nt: TGTGCCAGCAGCTTGGCCATCCGCCCAGTCAATCAGCCCCAGCATTTT; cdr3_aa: CASSLAIRPVNQPQHF
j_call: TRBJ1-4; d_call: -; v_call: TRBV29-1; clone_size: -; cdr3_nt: TGCAGCGTTGTTTGGGGGGGCAGAAAAGAACTGTTTTTT; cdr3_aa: CSVVWGGRKELFF
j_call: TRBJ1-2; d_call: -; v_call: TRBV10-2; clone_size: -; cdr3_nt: TGCGCCAGCCGGGGGGGCCTGTCTCTATTTTGCGGCTACACCTTC; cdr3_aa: CASRGGLSLFCGYTF
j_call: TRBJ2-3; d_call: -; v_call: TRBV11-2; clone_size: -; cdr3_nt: TGTGCCAGCAGCCCCTGGACCCCCCCTACGCAGTATTTT; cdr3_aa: CASSPWTPPTQYF
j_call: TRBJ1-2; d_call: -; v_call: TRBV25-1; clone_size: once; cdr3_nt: TGTGCCAGCATTTCCTACGGAGGAGGCTACACCTTC; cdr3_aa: CASISYGGGYTF
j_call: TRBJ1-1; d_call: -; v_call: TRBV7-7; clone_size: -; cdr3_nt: TGTGCCAGCAGCTTAGGCAAAGGGGGCACTGAAGCTTTCTTT; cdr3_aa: CASSLGKGGTEAFF
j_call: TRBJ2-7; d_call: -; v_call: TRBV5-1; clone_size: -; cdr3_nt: TGCGCCAGCAGCTCGTTAGGGGCCACGGGCTACGAGCAGTACTTC; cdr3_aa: CASSSLGATGYEQYF
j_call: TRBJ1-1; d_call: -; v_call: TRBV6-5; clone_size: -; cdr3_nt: TGTGCCAGCAGTTACTCGGGTTACACTGAAGCTTTCTTT; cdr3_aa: CASSYSGYTEAFF
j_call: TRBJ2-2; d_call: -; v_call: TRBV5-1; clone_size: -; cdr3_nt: TGCGCCAGCAGCTTGGCGCCGGCGGGGCCCGGGGAGCTGTTTTTT; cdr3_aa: CASSLAPAGPGELFF
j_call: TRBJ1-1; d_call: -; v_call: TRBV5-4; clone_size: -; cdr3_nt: TGTGCCAGCAGCTTGGCAGGGAACACTGAAGCTTTCTTT; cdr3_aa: CASSLAGNTEAFF
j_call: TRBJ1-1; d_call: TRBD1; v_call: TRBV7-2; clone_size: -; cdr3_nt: TGTGCCAGCAGCTTAGCCGGGACAGTGAACACTGAAGCTTTCTTT; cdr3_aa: CASSLAGTVNTEAFF
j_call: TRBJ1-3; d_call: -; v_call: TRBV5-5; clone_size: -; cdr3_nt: TGTGCCAGCAGCTTGCTATCTGGAAACACCATATATTTT; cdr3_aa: CASSLLSGNTIYF
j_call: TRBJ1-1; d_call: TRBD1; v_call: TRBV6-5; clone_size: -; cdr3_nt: TGTGCCAGCAGTTACGGGGGGACAGTCACTGAAGCTTTCTTT; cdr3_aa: CASSYGGTVTEAFF
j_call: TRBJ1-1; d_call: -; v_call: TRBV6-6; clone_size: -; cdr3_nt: TGTGCCAGCAGTTACTCATGGGACACTGAAGCTTTCTTT; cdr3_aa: CASSYSWDTEAFF
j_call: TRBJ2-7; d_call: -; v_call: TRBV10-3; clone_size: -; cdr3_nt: TGTGCCATCAGTGAAAAAGGGTCCTCCTACGAGCAGTACTTC; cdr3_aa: CAISEKGSSYEQYF
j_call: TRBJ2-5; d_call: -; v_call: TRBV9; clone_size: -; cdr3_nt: TGTGCCAGCAGCCCTTCTTCTGATGGGGCCCAGTACTTC; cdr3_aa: CASSPSSDGAQYF
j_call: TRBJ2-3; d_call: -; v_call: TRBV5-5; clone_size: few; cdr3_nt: TGTGCCAGCAGCTTGGACCGGGGCACAGATACGCAGTATTTT; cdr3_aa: CASSLDRGTDTQYF
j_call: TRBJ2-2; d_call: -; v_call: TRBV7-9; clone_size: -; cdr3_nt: TGTGCCAGCAGCCTTGGTGGACCCACCGGGGAGCTGTTTTTT; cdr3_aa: CASSLGGPTGELFF
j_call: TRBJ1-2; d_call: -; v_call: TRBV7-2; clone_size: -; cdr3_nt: TGTGCCAGCAGCTTAAACAGGGTTGGCTATGGCTACACCTTC; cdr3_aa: CASSLNRVGYGYTF
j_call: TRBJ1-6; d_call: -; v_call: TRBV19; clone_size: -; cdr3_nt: TGTGCCAGTAGTAAGGACGGTAATTCACCCCTCCACTTT; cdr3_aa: CASSKDGNSPLHF
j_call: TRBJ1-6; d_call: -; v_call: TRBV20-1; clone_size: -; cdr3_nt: TGCAGTGCTAGTCCGGGAGGAAATTCACCCCTCCACTTT; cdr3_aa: CSASPGGNSPLHF
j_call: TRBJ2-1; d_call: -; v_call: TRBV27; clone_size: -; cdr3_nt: TGTGCCAGCACCCCCGCGGGCTCCTACAATGAGCAGTTCTTC; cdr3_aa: CASTPAGSYNEQFF
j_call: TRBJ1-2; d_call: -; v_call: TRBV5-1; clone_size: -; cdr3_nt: TGCGCCAGCAGCTCAAGTAGACAGGCCTATGTAGGCTACACCTTC; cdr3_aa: CASSSSRQAYVGYTF
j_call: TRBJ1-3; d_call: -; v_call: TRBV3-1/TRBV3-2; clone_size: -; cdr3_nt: TGTGCCAGCAGCCAAGACGGACCTGGTTACGGAAACACCATATATTTT; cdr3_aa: CASSQDGPGYGNTIYF
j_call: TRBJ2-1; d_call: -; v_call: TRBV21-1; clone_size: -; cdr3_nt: TGTGCCAGCAGCAAAGGTCACTCCCAGAGCTCCTACAATGAGCAGTTCTTC; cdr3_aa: CASSKGHSQSSYNEQFF
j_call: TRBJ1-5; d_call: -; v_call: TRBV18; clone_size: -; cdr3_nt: TGTGCCAGCTCACCGCAGGGAGGGGGTCAGCCCCAGCATTTT; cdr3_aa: CASSPQGGGQPQHF
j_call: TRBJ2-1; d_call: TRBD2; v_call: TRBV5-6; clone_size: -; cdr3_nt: TGTGCCAGCAGCTTGGTTCCTAGCGGTAGCTCCTACAATGAGCAGTTCTTC; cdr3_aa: CASSLVPSGSSYNEQFF
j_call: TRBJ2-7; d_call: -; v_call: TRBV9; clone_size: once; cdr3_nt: TGTGCCAGCAGCGTAGGGAACAGCTCCTACGAGCAGTACTTC; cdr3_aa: CASSVGNSSYEQYF
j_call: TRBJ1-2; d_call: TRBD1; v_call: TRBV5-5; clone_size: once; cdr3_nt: TGTGCCAGCAGCTTCCGGGACAGGACTAACTATGGCTACACCTTC; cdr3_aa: CASSFRDRTNYGYTF